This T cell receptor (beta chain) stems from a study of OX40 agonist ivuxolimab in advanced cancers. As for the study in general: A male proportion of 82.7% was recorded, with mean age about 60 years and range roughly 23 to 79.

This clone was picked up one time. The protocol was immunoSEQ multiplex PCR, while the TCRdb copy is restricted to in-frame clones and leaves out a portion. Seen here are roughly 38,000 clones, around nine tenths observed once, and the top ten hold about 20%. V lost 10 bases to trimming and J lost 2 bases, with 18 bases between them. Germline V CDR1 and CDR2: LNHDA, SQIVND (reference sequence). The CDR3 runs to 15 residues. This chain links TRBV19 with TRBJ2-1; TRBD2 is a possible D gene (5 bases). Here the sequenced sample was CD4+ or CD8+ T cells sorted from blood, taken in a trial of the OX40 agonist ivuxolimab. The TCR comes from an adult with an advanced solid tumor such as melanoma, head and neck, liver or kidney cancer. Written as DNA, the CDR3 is TGTGCCACCGGGGATGAGGGTGTACCCTACAATGAGCAGTTCTTC. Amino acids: CATGDEGVPYNEQFF.